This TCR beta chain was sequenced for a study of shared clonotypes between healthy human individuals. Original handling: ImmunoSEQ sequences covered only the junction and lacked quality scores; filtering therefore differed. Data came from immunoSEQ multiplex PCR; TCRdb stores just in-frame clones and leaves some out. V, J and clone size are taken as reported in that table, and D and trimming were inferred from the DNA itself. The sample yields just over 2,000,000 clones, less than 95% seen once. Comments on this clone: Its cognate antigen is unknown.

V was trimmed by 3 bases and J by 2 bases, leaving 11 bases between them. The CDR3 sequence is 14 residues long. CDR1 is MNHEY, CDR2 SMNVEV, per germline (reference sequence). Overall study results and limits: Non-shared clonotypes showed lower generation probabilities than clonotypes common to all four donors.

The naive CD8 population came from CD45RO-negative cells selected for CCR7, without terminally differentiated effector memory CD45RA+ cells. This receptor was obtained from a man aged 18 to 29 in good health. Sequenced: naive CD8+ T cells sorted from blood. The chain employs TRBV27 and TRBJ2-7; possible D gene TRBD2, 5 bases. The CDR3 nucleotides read TGTGCCAGCAGTTTCGGGGAGCGGACCTACGAGCAGTACTTC. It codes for CASSFGERTYEQYF.